A selection of T cell receptor beta chains follows, all from one sample in a study of blood T cell repertoires in COVID-19. Only in-frame clones appear in the TCRdb table, and some are missing; sequencing was by immunoSEQ multiplex PCR. Of roughly 360,000 clones listed, roughly 86% are singletons. Sequenced input: PBMCs or T cells enriched from blood (not recorded which). The receptors originated from a man between 25 and 39 years old who had recovered from COVID-19. Both conserved end residues are part of each CDR3. D genes are given only for firm matches. Clone size is shown for a subset of rows, as once, few, many or a class of expanded clone.

abundance	v_gene	j_gene	d_gene	CDR3nt	CDR3aa
-	TRBV2	TRBJ1-5	TRBD1	TGTGCCAGCAGCAAAGGGACAGGGACCCAGCCCCAGCATTTT	CASSKGTGTQPQHF
-	TRBV5-6	TRBJ1-2	-	TGTGCCAGCAGCTTGATACAGGGAAACTATGGCTACACCTTC	CASSLIQGNYGYTF
-	TRBV27	TRBJ2-5	-	TGTGCCATCACGTTCCGGGACTCCGCTTTTCAAGAGACCCAGTACTTC	CAITFRDSAFQETQYF
-	TRBV10-1	TRBJ2-1	-	TGCGCCAGCAGTGGAGGGCCCGCCAATGAGCAGTTCTTC	CASSGGPANEQFF
-	TRBV13	TRBJ1-1	-	TGTGCCAGCAGCCAAGGGGCGGGGGACACTGAAGCTTTCTTT	CASSQGAGDTEAFF
-	TRBV5-1	TRBJ1-1	-	TGCGCCAGCAGCTTCCTCCAGGTCAACACTGAAGCTTTCTTT	CASSFLQVNTEAFF
-	TRBV3-1/TRBV3-2	TRBJ1-1	TRBD1	TGTGCCAGCAGCCACAGACAGGGGAACACTGAAGCTTTCTTT	CASSHRQGNTEAFF
-	TRBV18	TRBJ1-2	-	TGTGCCAGCTCACCTGTGGACAAAGCTAACTATGGCTACACCTTC	CASSPVDKANYGYTF
-	TRBV7-9	TRBJ2-5	TRBD1	TGTGCCAGCAGCCCGACAGGGTTAGAGACCCAGTACTTC	CASSPTGLETQYF
-	TRBV7-2	TRBJ1-6	-	TGTGCCAGCAGCTTAGTCGCAGGGGATTTTTCACCCCTCCACTTT	CASSLVAGDFSPLHF
-	TRBV3-1/TRBV3-2	TRBJ1-1	-	TGTGCCAGCAGCCCTCGCCGGAGTGAAGCTTTCTTT	CASSPRRSEAFF
-	TRBV2	TRBJ2-3	TRBD2	TGTGCCAGCAGACCTAGCGGGGGATCAGATACGCAGTATTTT	CASRPSGGSDTQYF
-	TRBV19	TRBJ1-1	-	TGTGCCAGTACCTACACAGGGACGACTGAAGCTTTCTTT	CASTYTGTTEAFF
-	TRBV10-3	TRBJ1-1	-	TGTGCCATCGGTGACGTGAACACTGAAGCTTTCTTT	CAIGDVNTEAFF
-	TRBV7-8	TRBJ1-1	-	TGTGCCAGCAGCCCCCTCGGCACTGAAGCTTTCTTT	CASSPLGTEAFF
-	TRBV7-2	TRBJ1-4	-	TGTGCCAGCACGAGCCGGGGTAGGGAAAAACTGTTTTTT	CASTSRGREKLFF
-	TRBV29-1	TRBJ2-3	TRBD2	TGCAGCGTTGAAAGAATAGCGGGGAATACGCAGTATTTT	CSVERIAGNTQYF
few	TRBV19	TRBJ2-1	TRBD2	TGTGCCAGTGTCCGAGCGGGGGGTATCAGCAATGAGCAGTTCTTC	CASVRAGGISNEQFF
-	TRBV3-1/TRBV3-2	TRBJ1-5	TRBD1	TGTGCCAGCAGCCAAGGACAGGGGAGGCAGCCCCAGCATTTT	CASSQGQGRQPQHF
-	TRBV30	TRBJ1-6	-	TGTGCCTGGAATACGGGACCCAGGGGTTCACCCCTCCACTTT	CAWNTGPRGSPLHF
-	TRBV6-5	TRBJ2-2	TRBD1	TGTGCCAGCAGTTACTCGACAGGGGGCAACACCGGGGAGCTGTTTTTT	CASSYSTGGNTGELFF
-	TRBV5-1	TRBJ2-3	-	TGCGCCAGCAGCTCACAGGGCTTCTCCACAGATACGCAGTATTTT	CASSSQGFSTDTQYF
-	TRBV10-3	TRBJ1-1	TRBD1	TGTGCCATCAGTGCGATGTCAGGGGGCGGAGTGGCTGAAGCTTTCTTT	CAISAMSGGGVAEAFF
-	TRBV5-5	TRBJ2-7	-	TGTGCCAGCAGCTTGACGGCAGGGGCGAGATCCTACGAGCAGTACTTC	CASSLTAGARSYEQYF
-	TRBV12-3/TRBV12-4	TRBJ2-2	-	TGTGCCAGCAGTTCCTTCCCCGGGGAGCTGTTTTTT	CASSSFPGELFF
-	TRBV7-9	TRBJ2-1	TRBD1	TGTGCCAGCAACAGACAGGGGGCACTCAACAATGAGCAGTTCTTC	CASNRQGALNNEQFF
-	TRBV7-8	TRBJ1-5	-	TGTGCCAGCAGCGGAAGGGGTGGGGATAATCAGCCCCAGCATTTT	CASSGRGGDNQPQHF
-	TRBV6-6	TRBJ1-1	TRBD1	TGTGCCAGCAGTTACCCATACAGGGGTGAAGCTTTCTTT	CASSYPYRGEAFF
-	TRBV27	TRBJ2-7	TRBD1	TGTGCCAGCAGTTTAGGCCGGGACAGAGCCTACGAGCAGTACTTC	CASSLGRDRAYEQYF
once	TRBV27	TRBJ2-1	-	TGTGCCAGCAGTTTTATAGGGGCGAGCTCCTACAATGAGCAGTTCTTC	CASSFIGASSYNEQFF
-	TRBV27	TRBJ2-7	-	TGTGCCAGCAGTCAACGTCTAATCCCTGACAGGCAGTACTTC	CASSQRLIPDRQYF
-	TRBV7-6	TRBJ1-2	TRBD1	TGTGCCAGCAGCTTGGGACAGGGGAACGGCTACACCTTC	CASSLGQGNGYTF
-	TRBV18	TRBJ1-1	TRBD1	TGTGCCAGCTCACCGACAGGGGACCCGAACACTGAAGCTTTCTTT	CASSPTGDPNTEAFF
-	TRBV14	TRBJ1-2	-	TGTGCCAGCAGCCAACTTCGGGGAGCCGGCTACACCTTC	CASSQLRGAGYTF
-	TRBV12-3/TRBV12-4	TRBJ2-2	-	TGTGCCAGCAGTGCCAGCGCCGGGGAGCTGTTTTTT	CASSASAGELFF
-	TRBV5-5	TRBJ2-2	-	TGTGCCAGCAGCTTGAGCGGGAACACCGGGGAGCTGTTTTTT	CASSLSGNTGELFF
-	TRBV7-8	TRBJ1-1	TRBD1	TGTGCCAGCAGCCTCATGGGGGACAGGAACACTGAAGCTTTCTTT	CASSLMGDRNTEAFF
-	TRBV19	TRBJ1-5	-	TGTGCCAGTAGTATTGTCGTTAGCAATCAGCCCCAGCATTTT	CASSIVVSNQPQHF
-	TRBV7-8	TRBJ1-5	-	TGTGCCAGCAGCTTAGACGGGGGGGCTCAGCCCCAGCATTTT	CASSLDGGAQPQHF
-	TRBV7-9	TRBJ1-1	TRBD1	TGTGCCAGCAGCTCCAGACAGGGGGTTGAAGCTTTCTTT	CASSSRQGVEAFF
-	TRBV30	TRBJ1-4	-	TGTGCCTCTCGGTTGAAGAGCGATGAAAAACTGTTTTTT	CASRLKSDEKLFF
-	TRBV7-9	TRBJ1-4	-	TGTGCCAGCAGCTGGGGGGAACACGGCGCAGGTGAAAAACTGTTTTTT	CASSWGEHGAGEKLFF
-	TRBV2	TRBJ1-4	-	TGTGCCAGCCGATCAGGGCATGAAAAACTGTTTTTT	CASRSGHEKLFF
-	TRBV5-1	TRBJ1-1	-	TGCGCCAGCAGCTTGCAGGGGATGAACACTGAAGCTTTCTTT	CASSLQGMNTEAFF
few	TRBV19	TRBJ1-5	-	TGTGCCAGTACTGACGGGTATAGCAATCAGCCCCAGCATTTT	CASTDGYSNQPQHF
once	TRBV7-9	TRBJ2-5	-	TGTGCCAGCAGCAAGGACTCCCCCGAGACCCAGTACTTC	CASSKDSPETQYF
-	TRBV5-4	TRBJ2-5	-	TGTGCCAGCAGCTTGGGTAGCGGTCGGCAAGAGACCCAGTACTTC	CASSLGSGRQETQYF